Below, 21 T cell receptor beta chains from the same sample are listed, as sequenced in a study of T cells in Graves' hyperthyroidism and ophthalmopathy. Authors of the study amplified TCR beta CDR3 regions from RNA transcripts. When the TCR CDR3 underwent first-round RT-PCR, the HTBI primer set was used. TCRdb independently ran MiXCR on the multiplex PCR reads; one entry per CDR3 protein. The sample shows more than 500,000 distinct CDR3 sequences, about 16% of them seen only once. Material for sequencing was blood. All receptors derive from a woman under 40 with Graves' ophthalmopathy.

V and J are TRBV20-1 and TRBJ2-2; D is unclear. This CDR3 contains 16 residues. V lost 2 bases, J lost 0 bases, and 13 bases lay in between. Germline values: CDR1 DFQATT, CDR2 SNEGSKA (reference sequence). CDR3 protein: CSARSGRGANTGELFF. In DNA, the CDR3 is TGCAGTGCTAGATCCGGGCGTGGGGCGAACACCGGGGAGCTGTTTTTT.

The chain is built from TRBV7-8 and TRBJ2-1; 11 positions match TRBD2. CDR1 SGHVS and CDR2 FQNEAQ come from the germline V gene. This CDR3 has 16 residues. V shed 5 bases and J 5 bases; nucleotides not matched to a gene: 8. The DNA for the CDR3 is TGTGCCAGCAGCCCTACTAGCGGGAGCTTCCACAATGAGCAGTTCTTC. Its translation: CASSPTSGSFHNEQFF.

The genes are TRBV20-1 and TRBJ2-5; no clear D gene. Germline loops: CDR1 DFQATT, CDR2 SNEGSKA (reference sequence). CDR3 size: 14 residues. V lost 4 bases and J lost 3, with 15 bases in between. The CDR3 DNA follows: TGCAGTGCTATTCCGGGCCCCCAGAAAGAGACCCAGTACTTC. The encoded protein is CSAIPGPQKETQYF.

Comment on this clonotype: Relative to the germline gene, one junction end is altered; a read error may explain this. The chain employs TRBV6-5 and TRBJ1-1; D not resolved. From germline, CDR1 is MNHEY and CDR2 SVGAGI. The CDR3 has 14 residues. The CDR3: CASGYSGRNTEAFF. In DNA form, the CDR3 reads TGTGCCAGCGGTTACTCGGGGAGGAACACTGAAGCTTTCTTT.

This clonotype has ten or more counts. This chain uses TRBV4-1 with TRBJ2-5; 7 nucleotides match TRBD1. The junction had 6 bases not matched to a gene; V was cut back by 3 bases and J by 2 bases. The germline gives CDR1 MGHRA, CDR2 YSYEKL. The CDR3 covers 15 residues. The CDR3 DNA follows: TGCGCCAGCAGCCAGGCTGGACAGGAACAAGAGACCCAGTACTTC. Its translation: CASSQAGQEQETQYF.

Notes on this clonotype: Being one base from a much bigger clone, this may be a read error. The chain carries TRBV20-1 and TRBJ2-3; 9 bases match TRBD2. After removal of 3 bases from V and 1 base from J, the junction contained 5 bases not matched to a gene. Per germline, CDR1 DFQATT and CDR2 SNEGSKA (reference sequence). The CDR3 loop spans 15 amino acids. The CDR3 spells CSASIQREGTDTQYF. As DNA, the CDR3 is TGCAGTGCTAGTATCCAGCGGGAGGGCACAGATACGCAGTATTTT.

This clonotype has a count of ten or more. The J gene is TRBJ2-1, the V gene TRBV20-1; 9 bases are a match to TRBD1. J was trimmed by 4 bases and V by 5 bases; bases with no gene match: 9. Germline CDR1 DFQATT, CDR2 SNEGSKA (reference sequence). The CDR3 is made up of 15 amino acids. The CDR3 DNA is TGCAGTGCTTCAACGCGGGACAGGGTTTACAATGAGCAGTTCTTC. It specifies CSASTRDRVYNEQFF.

The chain combines TRBV15 with TRBJ1-1, with D possibly TRBD1 on 6 matching bases. Germline assignment: CDR1 LNHNV and CDR2 YYDKDF (reference sequence). Trimming took off 4 bases at V and 2 bases at J, with 20 bases between the two ends. The CDR3 is 17 amino acids. The CDR3 here is CATSKSRQADLNTEAFF. The CDR3 bases are TGTGCCACCAGCAAGTCCCGACAGGCCGACCTTAACACTGAAGCTTTCTTT.

Concerning this clonotype itself: A much larger clone differs by one base, so this may be a read error. The rearrangement uses TRBV6-2 or TRBV6-3 and TRBJ2-3; D is uncertain. CDR1 and CDR2 from the germline V gene are MNHEY and SVGEGT. V was trimmed by 4 bases and J by 4 bases, leaving 6 bases between them. The CDR3 sequence is 12 residues long. The CDR3 loop reads CASSFLPDTQYF. The CDR3 DNA reads as TGTGCCAGCAGTTTCCTCCCAGATACGCAGTATTTT.

This clonotype was seen a handful of times. The chain has TRBV19 and TRBJ1-5; TRBD1 might be the D (5 bases). The CDR3 covers 15 residues. The V end lost 3 bases, the J end lost 3 bases, and 12 bases lay between the germline ends. Germline CDR1 is LNHDA and CDR2 is SQIVND (reference sequence). CDR3 in DNA: TGTGCCAGTAGTATCATTCAGGGAAACAATCAGCCCCAGCATTTT. Its translation is CASSIIQGNNQPQHF. The full variable domain, rest sourced from reference TRBV19 and TRBJ1-5, is DGGITQSPKYLFRKEGQNVTLSCEQNLNHDAMYWYRQDPGQGLRLIYYSQIVNDFQKGDIAEGYSVSREKKESFPLTVTSAQKNPTAFYLCASSIIQGNNQPQHFGDGTRLSIL.

This chain connects TRBV10-3 to TRBJ2-3; D possibly corresponds to TRBD1 (6 bases). The germline V and J ends were trimmed by 8 bases and 5 bases, with 20 bases remaining between them. This CDR3 has 15 amino acids. Per germline, CDR1 ENHRY and CDR2 SYGVKD. The CDR3 loop is CAIRLPGDTGDTQYF. DNA of the CDR3: TGTGCCATCCGACTCCCCGGGGACACGGGAGATACGCAGTATTTT.

This chain joins TRBV9 and TRBJ1-5; D possibly corresponds to TRBD1 (6 bases). The CDR3 sequence is 15 residues long. Trimming removed 3 bases at V and 2 bases at J, with 12 bases between. CDR1 SGDLS and CDR2 YYNGEE come from the germline V gene. This CDR3 is CASSEQGWGNQPQHF. In DNA form, the CDR3 reads TGTGCCAGCAGCGAACAGGGATGGGGCAATCAGCCCCAGCATTTT.

This sequence joins TRBV6-5 and TRBJ2-2; D ambiguous. CDR3 length: 17 amino acids. From germline, CDR1 is MNHEY and CDR2 SVGAGI. V was clipped by 2 bases and J by 5 bases, with 18 bases between them. The CDR3 nucleotides read TGTGCCAGCAGTTACATGCTCGATTACGTTCGAACCGGGGAGCTGTTTTTT. Encoded protein: CASSYMLDYVRTGELFF.

There are a few counts of this clonotype. The rearrangement uses TRBV4-3 and TRBJ2-7; TRBD2 matches 11 bases. The CDR3 has 16 residues. CDR1 and CDR2 (germline): LGHNA, YSLEER. V shed 1 base and J 6 bases; nucleotides not matched to a gene: 8. The CDR3 is CASSQVLAGGSVEQYF. DNA for the CDR3: TGCGCCAGCAGCCAAGTGCTAGCGGGAGGTTCGGTCGAGCAGTACTTC.

Concerning this clonotype itself: The conserved phenylalanine or tryptophan is not found at the CDR3 terminus, so this likely reflects a read error. This chain links TRBV12-3 or TRBV12-4 with TRBJ1-6; a weak D match, TRBD1 (5 bases). The CDR3 has 16 amino acids. V was trimmed by 5 bases and J by 1 base, leaving 12 bases between them. In DNA, the CDR3 is TGTGCCAGCAGTCCGAACGGGGGGTCCTATAATTCACCCCTCCACTCT. Its translation is CASSPNGGSYNSPLHS.

The table lists this clonotype with a few counts. Just one base apart from a much larger clone, this may be a read error. The CDR3 here is CVSSLDVLDEAFF. The CDR3, as DNA: TGCGTCAGCAGCTTGGATGTTTTGGATGAAGCTTTCTTT. This rearrangement joins TRBV5-1 to TRBJ1-1, with D hard to call. The CDR3 contains 13 residues. Looked up from germline, CDR1 is SGHRS and CDR2 is YFSETQ.

The V gene is TRBV12-3 or TRBV12-4, the J gene TRBJ2-7; 7 bases agree with TRBD1. Trimming took 2 bases from V and 6 from J; bases not matched to a gene: 7. This CDR3 region has 14 residues. CDR3 sequence (DNA): TGTGCCAGCAGTTTATGGCGGGCAGGGGGCGAGCAGTACTTC. This codes for CASSLWRAGGEQYF.

This clonotype has a count of ten or more. CDR3 bases: TGCAGTGCTAGAGCCGTGGGCGGTACAGGGTCGTTTTCACCCCTCCACTTT. Amino acids: CSARAVGGTGSFSPLHF. This chain joins TRBV20-1 and TRBJ1-6; the D gene is possibly TRBD1 (6 bases). Germline V gene sequence: CDR1 DFQATT, CDR2 SNEGSKA (reference sequence). V was cut by 1 base and J by 9 bases, with 22 bases left in between. The length of the CDR3 is 17 residues.

This clonotype was detected a few times. The genes are TRBV20-1 and TRBJ1-6; 7 nucleotides line up with TRBD1. The V gene's germline CDR1 is DFQATT and CDR2 SNEGSKA (reference sequence). The CDR3 consists of 16 residues. With 5 bases clipped from V and 0 bases from J, the junction kept 7 bases outside the gene matches. This chain's CDR3 is CSAPRTGSSYNSPLHF. The DNA of the CDR3 is TGCAGTGCTCCCCGGACAGGTAGCTCCTATAATTCACCCCTCCACTTT.

This clonotype has a single count. The chain employs TRBV20-1 and TRBJ1-5; D possibly corresponds to TRBD1 (5 bases). This CDR3 region has 14 residues. Trimming removed 3 bases at V and 4 bases at J, with 13 bases between. The germline CDR1 and CDR2 sequences are DFQATT and SNEGSKA (reference sequence). In DNA form, the CDR3 reads TGCAGTGCTAGCTGGGGACTAAGGAATCAGCCCCAGCATTTT. This codes for CSASWGLRNQPQHF.

This clonotype was detected ten times or more. The chain employs TRBV29-1 and TRBJ1-2; maybe TRBD1 (5 bases). Trimming left V 4 bases short and J 1 base short, with 13 bases between. The CDR3 has 14 residues. Germline V lookup: CDR1 SQVTM, CDR2 ANQGSEA. In DNA form, the CDR3 reads TGCAGCGTTGTAGGGGCAGGCCTTAACTATGGCTACACCTTC. This gives the protein CSVVGAGLNYGYTF. The complete variable domain, with remaining parts taken from reference TRBV29-1 and TRBJ1-2, reads SAVISQKPSRDICQRGTSLTIQCQVDSQVTMMFWYRQQPGQSLTLIATANQGSEATYESGFVIDKFPISRPNLTFSTLTVSNMSPEDSSIYLCSVVGAGLNYGYTFGSGTRLTVV.